The clone carrying this T cell receptor (beta chain) was found once. This record comes from a study of blood T cell repertoires in COVID-19. On the study more broadly: Collection of acute and convalescent COVID-19 samples took place in the United States, Italy and Spain. In each case, the material was cDNA or gDNA derived from T cells, B-cell-depleted T cells, or PBMCs.

Methods used by the authors: Estimation of nucleated cell counts was performed using reference gene primer amplification. Clones were sequenced by immunoSEQ multiplex PCR, and TCRdb holds only the in-frame ones, with some missing. V, J and clone size are taken as reported in that table, and D and trimming were inferred from the DNA itself. The sample lists approximately 130,000 clones; 85% to 90% were seen once. The V end was cut by 4 bases, the J end by 2 bases, with 15 bases between. Germline assignment: CDR1 LGHNA and CDR2 YNFKEQ. The CDR3 sequence is 15 residues long. The chain joins TRBV4-2 to TRBJ2-7; D not certain. The sequencing input was peripheral blood. The source is a man between 65 and 79 years old with active or convalescent COVID-19. CDR3 sequence: CASSLQWSAPYEQYF. The DNA of the CDR3 is TGTGCCAGCAGCCTCCAGTGGTCAGCGCCCTACGAGCAGTACTTC.